These T cell receptor beta chains were read from a single sample in a study of T cell responses to AZD1222 COVID-19 vaccine. The table came from immunoSEQ multiplex PCR; TCRdb's copy has only in-frame clones and leaves some out. The sample contains about 52,000 clones, about nine tenths of which appear only once. Sample: peripheral blood, taken 28 days after the second AZD1222 dose. These receptors came from an adult who received the AZD1222 COVID-19 vaccine. CDR3s include the opening cysteine and the closing phenylalanine or tryptophan. The D gene is left open where the match is weak. Some rows have no size entry. The others give once, few or many, or a class for an expanded clone.

TRBJ2-1 | TRBV19 | - | - | CASSITSGFYNEQFF | TGTGCCAGTAGTATAACAAGCGGGTTCTACAATGAGCAGTTCTTC
TRBJ2-7 | TRBV5-1 | TRBD2 | once | CASSSLGGRASYEQYF | TGCGCCAGCAGCTCCCTGGGCGGGAGGGCATCCTACGAGCAGTACTTC
TRBJ2-5 | TRBV7-7 | TRBD2 | - | CASSLGTSRQETQYF | TGTGCTAGCAGCTTAGGGACTAGTCGGCAAGAGACCCAGTACTTC
TRBJ2-6 | TRBV27 | - | - | CASSRETGSGANVLTF | TGTGCCAGCAGCCGGGAGACCGGGTCTGGGGCCAACGTCCTGACTTTC
TRBJ2-7 | TRBV27 | - | - | CASSKQAAASSYEQYF | TGTGCCAGCAGTAAGCAGGCGGCAGCGAGCTCCTACGAGCAGTACTTC
TRBJ1-5 | TRBV6-1 | - | - | CASSDRGGSLNQPQHF | TGTGCCAGCAGTGATCGAGGGGGGAGCTTAAATCAGCCCCAGCATTTT
TRBJ2-1 | TRBV11-3 | TRBD1 | once | CASSLGQTNNEQFF | TGTGCCAGCAGCTTGGGACAGACTAACAATGAGCAGTTCTTC
TRBJ1-3 | TRBV7-6 | - | - | CASSLGPRESGNTIYF | TGTGCCAGCAGCTTAGGGCCCAGGGAAAGTGGAAACACCATATATTTT
TRBJ2-5 | TRBV12-3/TRBV12-4 | - | - | CASSLIQETQYF | TGTGCCAGCAGTCTCATCCAAGAGACCCAGTACTTC
TRBJ2-3 | TRBV15 | - | - | CATSRERERGTDTQYF | TGTGCCACCAGCAGAGAGAGGGAGCGGGGCACAGATACGCAGTATTTT
TRBJ2-5 | TRBV6-1 | - | - | CASSEPGTWRETQYF | TGTGCCAGCAGTGAGCCCGGGACTTGGCGAGAGACCCAGTACTTC
TRBJ2-7 | TRBV3-1/TRBV3-2 | TRBD2 | few | CASSRGEGLEQYF | TGTGCCAGCAGCCGCGGGGAGGGGCTCGAGCAGTACTTC
TRBJ2-3 | TRBV30 | TRBD2 | - | CAWSLGLAGAGDTQYF | TGTGCCTGGAGTTTGGGGCTAGCGGGAGCAGGAGATACGCAGTATTTT
TRBJ2-3 | TRBV5-6 | - | few | CASSLNSVSGTDTQYF | TGTGCCAGCAGCTTGAATTCCGTGTCGGGCACAGATACGCAGTATTTT
TRBJ2-7 | TRBV4-2 | - | once | CASSQTGSNEQYF | TGTGCCAGCAGCCAAACGGGGAGTAATGAGCAGTACTTC
TRBJ2-5 | TRBV18 | TRBD1 | - | CASSPQRTGQGGETQYF | TGTGCCAGCTCACCACAACGGACGGGACAGGGAGGAGAGACCCAGTACTTC
TRBJ2-1 | TRBV5-1 | TRBD2 | - | CASTGGLANEQFF | TGCGCCAGCACCGGGGGACTAGCCAATGAGCAGTTCTTC
TRBJ2-1 | TRBV5-1 | TRBD2 | - | CASSLGTSGYNEQFF | TGCGCCAGCAGCTTGGGGACTAGCGGATACAATGAGCAGTTCTTC
TRBJ1-2 | TRBV3-1/TRBV3-2 | TRBD1 | - | CASTQGLDGYTF | TGTGCCAGCACACAGGGGCTCGATGGCTACACCTTC
TRBJ1-2 | TRBV4-2 | TRBD1 | - | CASSQGFLPGQGSSFYGYTF | TGTGCCAGCAGCCAAGGATTCCTCCCGGGACAGGGCTCTTCCTTCTATGGCTACACCTTC
TRBJ2-1 | TRBV5-1 | TRBD1 | - | CASSLGPRTGGNEQFF | TGCGCCAGCAGCTTGGGTCCTCGGACAGGAGGCAATGAGCAGTTCTTC
TRBJ2-7 | TRBV28 | - | - | CASSFPPYEQYF | TGTGCCAGCAGTTTCCCCCCCTACGAGCAGTACTTC
TRBJ2-7 | TRBV19 | TRBD1 | - | CASSIEGASYEQYF | TGTGCCAGTAGTATTGAGGGGGCCTCCTACGAGCAGTACTTC
TRBJ1-5 | TRBV20-1 | - | - | CSARDGQPQHF | TGCAGTGCTAGAGATGGTCAGCCCCAGCATTTT
TRBJ1-2 | TRBV3-1/TRBV3-2 | TRBD1 | - | CASSQVMGTGGYGYTF | TGTGCCAGCAGCCAAGTAATGGGGACAGGGGGCTATGGCTACACCTTC